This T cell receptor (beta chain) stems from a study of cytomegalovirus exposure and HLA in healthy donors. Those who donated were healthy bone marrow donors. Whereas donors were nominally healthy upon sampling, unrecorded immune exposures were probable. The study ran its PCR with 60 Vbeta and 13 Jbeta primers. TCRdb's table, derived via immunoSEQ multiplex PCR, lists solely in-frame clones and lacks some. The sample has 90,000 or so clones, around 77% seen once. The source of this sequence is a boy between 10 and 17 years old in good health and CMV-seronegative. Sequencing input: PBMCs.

The CDR3 region is CAWSPRGYEQYF. The CDR3 nucleotides are TGTGCCTGGAGTCCAAGGGGGTACGAGCAGTACTTC. The gene calls are TRBV30 and TRBJ2-7; the D gene is possibly TRBD1 (6 bases). Germline V lookup: CDR1 GTSNPN, CDR2 SVGIG (reference sequence). This CDR3 is 12 amino acids long. Between the trimmed V and J ends, which lost 2 bases and 4 bases, there was a span of 9 bases.